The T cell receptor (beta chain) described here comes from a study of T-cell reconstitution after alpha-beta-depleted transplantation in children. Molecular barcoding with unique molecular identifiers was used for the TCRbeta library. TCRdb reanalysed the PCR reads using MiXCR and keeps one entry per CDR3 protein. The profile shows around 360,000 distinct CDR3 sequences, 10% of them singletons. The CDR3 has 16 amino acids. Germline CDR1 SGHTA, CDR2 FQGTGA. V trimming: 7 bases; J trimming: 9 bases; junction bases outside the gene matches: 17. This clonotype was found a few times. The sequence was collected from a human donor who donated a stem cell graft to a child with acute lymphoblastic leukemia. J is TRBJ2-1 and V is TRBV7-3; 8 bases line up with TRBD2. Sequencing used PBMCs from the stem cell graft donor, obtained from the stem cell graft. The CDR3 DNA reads TGTGCCAGCACTCTATGGGGGACTAGTAAAGGTGGTGAGCAGTTCTTC. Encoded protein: CASTLWGTSKGGEQFF.